The 3 T cell receptor beta chains reported below all come from one sample, sequenced in a study of blood T cells in healthy people across ages. The use of a sample-barcoded 5' primer and a J-beta primer mix characterized a second PCR of 7 to 11 cycles. TCRdb redid the calling of the 5' RACE reads with MiXCR, one entry per CDR3 protein. The sample lists about 1.4 million distinct CDR3 sequences; approximately 60% were seen once. Sequencing input: blood. The receptors shown here come from a man aged 18 to 29 in good health.

The chain combines TRBV15 with TRBJ2-1; TRBD1 is a possible D gene (6 bases). The CDR3 has 14 residues. V shed 5 bases and J shed 5 bases, with 13 bases lying between them. The germline gives CDR1 LNHNV, CDR2 YYDKDF (reference sequence). DNA for the CDR3: TGTGCCACCAGCTCCGGGACACCACACAATGAGCAGTTCTTC. It yields the protein CATSSGTPHNEQFF.

V gene TRBV29-1 combines with J gene TRBJ2-1; the match to TRBD2 covers 12 bases. This CDR3 has 15 residues. Losses at the gene ends were 3 bases for V and 7 bases for J; bases not matched to a gene: 7. CDR1 and CDR2 from the germline V gene are SQVTM and ANQGSEA. CDR3 nucleotides: TGCAGCGTTGAGTTTAGGCTAGCGGGGGGGAATGAGCAGTTCTTC. The encoded protein is CSVEFRLAGGNEQFF.

DNA for the CDR3: TGTGCCAGCAGCCAAACGCGGACAGGGAGATACGAGCAGTACTTC. Amino acids: CASSQTRTGRYEQYF. The chain couples TRBV4-2 to TRBJ2-7, with TRBD1 identical over 8 bases. The length of the CDR3 is 15 residues. The V segment lost 2 bases and the J segment 4 bases; nucleotides outside the gene matches: 7. Per germline, CDR1 LGHNA and CDR2 YNFKEQ.